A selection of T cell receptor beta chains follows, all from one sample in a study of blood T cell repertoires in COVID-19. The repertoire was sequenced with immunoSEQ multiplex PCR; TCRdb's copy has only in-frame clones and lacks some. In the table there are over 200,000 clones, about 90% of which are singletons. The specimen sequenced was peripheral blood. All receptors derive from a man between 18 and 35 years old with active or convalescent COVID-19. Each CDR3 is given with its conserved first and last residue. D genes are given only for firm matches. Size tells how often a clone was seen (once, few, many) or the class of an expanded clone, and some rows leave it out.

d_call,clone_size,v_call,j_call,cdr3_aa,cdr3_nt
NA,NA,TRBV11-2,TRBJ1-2,CASSPRQATLGYTF,TGTGCCAGCAGCCCGAGACAGGCCACTCTTGGCTACACCTTC
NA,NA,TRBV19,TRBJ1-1,CASRRTTEAFF,TGTGCCAGTAGGCGAACCACTGAAGCTTTCTTT
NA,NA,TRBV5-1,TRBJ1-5,CASSLGPEGNQPQHF,TGCGCCAGCAGCTTGGGCCCCGAGGGCAATCAGCCCCAGCATTTT
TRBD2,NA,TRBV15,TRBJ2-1,CATSATTSGTYNEQFF,TGTGCCACCAGCGCAACGACTAGCGGTACCTACAATGAGCAGTTCTTC
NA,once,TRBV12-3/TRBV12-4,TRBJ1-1,CASRGLNTEAFF,TGTGCCAGCAGGGGCTTAAACACTGAAGCTTTCTTT
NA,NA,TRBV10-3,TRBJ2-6,CAISSGPSGANVLTF,TGTGCCATCAGCAGCGGTCCCTCTGGGGCCAACGTCCTGACTTTC
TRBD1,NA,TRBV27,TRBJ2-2,CASGDRGGSGELFF,TGTGCCAGCGGGGACAGGGGAGGCTCCGGGGAGCTGTTTTTT
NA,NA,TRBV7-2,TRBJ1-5,CASSLGSGEFQPQHF,TGTGCCAGCAGCTTAGGGTCAGGGGAGTTTCAGCCCCAGCATTTT
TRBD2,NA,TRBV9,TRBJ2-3,CASSVDPMPSSGLKTDTQYF,TGTGCCAGCAGCGTAGACCCGATGCCGTCTAGCGGGTTAAAAACAGATACGCAGTATTTT
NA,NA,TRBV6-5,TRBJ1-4,CASSTNAGGREKLFF,TGTGCCAGCAGTACAAACGCCGGGGGTAGGGAAAAACTGTTTTTT